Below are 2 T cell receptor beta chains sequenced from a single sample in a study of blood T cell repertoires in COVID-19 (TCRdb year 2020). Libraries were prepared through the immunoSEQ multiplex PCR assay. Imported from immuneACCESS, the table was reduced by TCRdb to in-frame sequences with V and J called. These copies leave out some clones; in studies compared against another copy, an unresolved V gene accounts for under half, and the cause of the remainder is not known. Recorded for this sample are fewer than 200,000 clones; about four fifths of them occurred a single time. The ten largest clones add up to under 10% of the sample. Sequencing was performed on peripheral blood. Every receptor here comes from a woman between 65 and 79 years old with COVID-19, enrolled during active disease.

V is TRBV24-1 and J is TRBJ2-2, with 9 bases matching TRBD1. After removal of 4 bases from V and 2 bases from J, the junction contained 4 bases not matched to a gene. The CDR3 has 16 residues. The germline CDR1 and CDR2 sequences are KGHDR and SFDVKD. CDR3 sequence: CATSEPGQGNTGELFF. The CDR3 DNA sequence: TGTGCCACCAGTGAGCCGGGACAGGGTAACACCGGGGAGCTGTTTTTT.

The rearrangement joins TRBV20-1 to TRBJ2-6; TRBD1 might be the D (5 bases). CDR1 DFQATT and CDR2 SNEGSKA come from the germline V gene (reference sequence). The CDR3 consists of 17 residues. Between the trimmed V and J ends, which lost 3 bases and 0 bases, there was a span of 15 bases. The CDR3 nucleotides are TGCAGTGCTAGTCATGGGGCGATAAACTCTGGGGCCAACGTCCTGACTTTC. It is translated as CSASHGAINSGANVLTF.